This T cell receptor beta chain was retrieved from a study of blood T cell repertoires in COVID-19. The wider study: The study drew acute and convalescent COVID-19 samples from the United States, Italy and Spain.

This clone has a single count. In the authors' methods: From reference gene primer amplification, estimates of nucleated cell counts were derived. The protocol was immunoSEQ multiplex PCR, while the TCRdb copy is restricted to in-frame clones and leaves out a portion. The DNA gave D and trimming, while V, J and clone size come from that table. The sample holds some 250,000 clones; roughly four fifths are singletons and the top ten take roughly 7.4%. Seattle enrolled patients during active infection and tracked them longitudinally. Sequenced input: peripheral blood. The origin of this receptor is an elderly woman with COVID-19, enrolled during active disease.

CDR3: CATSREERSYNEQFF. CDR3 DNA sequence: TGTGCCACCAGCAGAGAGGAGAGGAGCTACAATGAGCAGTTCTTC. The J gene is TRBJ2-1, the V gene TRBV15, with D uncertain. Germline V gene sequence: CDR1 LNHNV, CDR2 YYDKDF (reference sequence). The CDR3 covers 15 residues. V lost 0 bases and J 3 bases, leaving 9 bases between the germline ends.